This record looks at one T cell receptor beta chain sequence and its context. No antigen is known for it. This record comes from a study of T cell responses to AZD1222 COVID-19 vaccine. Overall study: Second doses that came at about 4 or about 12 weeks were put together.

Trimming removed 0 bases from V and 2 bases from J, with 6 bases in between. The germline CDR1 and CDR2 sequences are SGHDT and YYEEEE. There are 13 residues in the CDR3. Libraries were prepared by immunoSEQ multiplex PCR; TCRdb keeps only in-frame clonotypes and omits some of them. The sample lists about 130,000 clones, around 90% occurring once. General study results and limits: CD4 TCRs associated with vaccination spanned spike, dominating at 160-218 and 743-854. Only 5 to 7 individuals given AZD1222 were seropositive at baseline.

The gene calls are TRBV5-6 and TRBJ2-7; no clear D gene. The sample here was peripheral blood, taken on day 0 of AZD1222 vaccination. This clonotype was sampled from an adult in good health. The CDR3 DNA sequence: TGTGCCAGCAGCTTGGATGTAGCCTACGAGCAGTACTTC. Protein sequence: CASSLDVAYEQYF.